This T cell receptor beta chain was obtained from a study of blood T cell repertoires in COVID-19. About the research overall: COVID-19 samples from acute and convalescent phases originated in the United States, Italy and Spain. PBMCs, B-cell-depleted T cells, or T cells provided the cDNA or gDNA that made up the material.

Study processing details: Amplification of reference gene primers provided the estimated nucleated cell counts. This table comes from immunoSEQ multiplex PCR, and its TCRdb copy is limited to in-frame clones, with some not included. The V and J calls and clone size come from that table; D and trimming were worked out from the DNA. Seen here are roughly 100,000 clones, approximately 86% observed once, and the top ten hold less than 4.5%. Germline V gives CDR1 KGHSH, CDR2 LQKENI. Trimming removed 3 bases from V and 9 bases from J; junction bases left unmatched: 10. CDR3 length: 15 amino acids. This clone was counted a few times.

Input material: peripheral blood. The TCR was taken from a human donor in a cohort sampled during active COVID-19. V gene TRBV18 combines with J gene TRBJ1-5; 8 bases line up with TRBD1. The CDR3, as DNA: TGTGCCAGCTCACCGGGTGACAGGGGCCGGGGGCCCCAGCATTTT. Amino acids: CASSPGDRGRGPQHF.